These T cell receptor beta chains were read from a single sample in a study of brain T cells in children with intractable seizures. Method: immunoSEQ multiplex PCR; TCRdb's copy keeps in-frame clones and lacks some. The repertoire has over 95,000 clones, 85% to 95% of them found once; the top ten carry about 4%. The sequences come from peripheral blood, collected at surgery. The receptors derive from a boy under two years old with hemimegalencephaly and intractable seizures. Both conserved end residues are trimmed from each CDR3. The D gene is left open where the match is weak.

V gene	D gene	CDR3 protein
TRBV30	-	AWTKTRGSLYGYT
TRBV1	-	TSSQQGTSARGGELF
TRBV24-1	-	ATSDLEGNTQY
TRBV7-2	-	ASSLGPRVAELKPQH
TRBV27	-	ASSLAPGPGQPQH
TRBV4-2	-	ASSQGPGIANYGYT
TRBV10-3	-	ATRTEGYTEAF
TRBV24-1	TRBD1	ATSDPGQGADTQY
TRBV28	TRBD1	ASRPTGTGRNQPQH
TRBV4-3	-	ASSQVGLVGIAGEQF
TRBV5-4	-	ASSLEPISYEQY
TRBV30	TRBD2	AWSVRREPGELF
TRBV6-2/TRBV6-3	-	ASSYSARGGNSPLH
TRBV5-6	-	ASSLGDRLSGNTIY
TRBV29-1	-	SVRDRNQPQH
TRBV5-4	TRBD2	ASSLTSGTGANVLT
TRBV10-3	-	AILDSSNTGELF
TRBV29-1	TRBD2	SVVGLAGAYEQY
TRBV5-1	TRBD1	ASSFGQGTDTQY
TRBV7-3	-	ASSLTFGAYGYT
TRBV5-5	TRBD1	ASSSTGAYGYT
TRBV16	-	ASSQLSGTPPYGYT
TRBV10-3	TRBD1	AISGGTGLDTEAF
TRBV28	-	ASSPRGMNTEAF
TRBV4-1	TRBD1	ASSQENWSMGTGGAGANVLT
TRBV5-6	-	ASSLPSSYEQY
TRBV7-9	-	ASGWPTNTDATNEKLF
TRBV7-9	-	ASSRGNYGYT
TRBV5-1	-	ASSLVGVAGTDTQY
TRBV30	-	AWGEDSYNEQF
TRBV6-1	-	ASSETSGRYGYT
TRBV2	TRBD2	ASKRLAGGPYNEQF
TRBV18	-	ASSPVSGPPDTQY
TRBV10-3	-	AIRGGIPGNTIY
TRBV7-9	-	ASSSMASSYEQY
TRBV14	-	ASSQVVGHRPLYGYT
TRBV6-5	-	ASSYPPPGNTEAF
TRBV28	TRBD1	ASSLLQGSQETQY
TRBV9	TRBD1	ASSVGSQGHTDTQY
TRBV3-1/TRBV3-2	-	ASSQGVSALGEQY
TRBV11-2	-	ASSLGQRSVRSNQPQH
TRBV4-3	TRBD2	ASSQDSTSGSSYEQY
TRBV7-9	TRBD2	ASSVQAGPSEQF
TRBV4-2	-	ASSQKVPSSYNEQF
TRBV12-3/TRBV12-4	-	ASSLKQDSPLH
TRBV24-1	TRBD1	ATSDFRQGADTQY